The 29 T cell receptor beta chains listed next were all sequenced from one sample in a study of OX40 agonist ivuxolimab in advanced cancers. Sequenced by immunoSEQ multiplex PCR; TCRdb stores in-frame clones only, minus some. Of 75,000 to 90,000 clones in the sample, 89% were seen once. The specimen was CD4+ or CD8+ T cells sorted from blood, collected in a trial of the OX40 agonist ivuxolimab. The origin of the receptors is an adult with an advanced solid tumor such as melanoma, head and neck, liver or kidney cancer.

V is TRBV5-6 and J is TRBJ1-4; 8 nucleotides line up with TRBD1. The CDR3 loop spans 17 amino acids. The germline CDR1 and CDR2 sequences are SGHDT and YYEEEE. J was trimmed by 5 bases and V by 0 bases; bases with no gene match: 9. The CDR3 region has the DNA TGTGCCAGCAGCTTGGCCAGGGGGCAGGGGGGAAATGAAAAACTGTTTTTT. Its translation is CASSLARGQGGNEKLFF. Full variable domain (rest looked up from reference TRBV5-6 and TRBJ1-4): DAGVTQSPTHLIKTRGQQVTLRCSPKSGHDTVSWYQQALGQGPQFIFQYYEEEERQRGNFPDRFSGHQFPNYSSELNVNALLLGDSALYLCASSLARGQGGNEKLFFGSGTQLSVL.

The gene calls are TRBV5-4 and TRBJ1-5; TRBD1 matches at 10 bases. The CDR3 extends over 14 amino acids. The V segment lost 4 bases and the J segment 7 bases; nucleotides outside the gene matches: 5. The germline CDR1 and CDR2 sequences are SGHNT and YYREEE (reference sequence). The chain's CDR3 is CASSRDRGEQPQHF. CDR3 in DNA: TGTGCCAGCAGCCGGGACAGGGGCGAACAGCCCCAGCATTTT.

J is TRBJ2-2 and V is TRBV9; D is perhaps TRBD1 (6 bases). The germline V gene has CDR1 SGDLS and CDR2 YYNGEE. V shed 4 bases and J shed 4 bases, with 11 bases lying between them. The length of the CDR3 is 14 residues. The CDR3 coding sequence is TGTGCCAGCAGCTTCGGACAGATCACCGGGGAGCTGTTTTTT. This sequence encodes CASSFGQITGELFF.

This chain connects TRBV29-1 to TRBJ2-7, with a tentative D call TRBD1 (6 bases). The length of the CDR3 is 13 residues. Germline CDR1 reads SQVTM; CDR2 reads ANQGSEA. Between the trimmed V and J ends, which lost 0 bases and 3 bases, there was a span of 9 bases. The CDR3 protein is CSVEDQQGYEQYF. DNA of the CDR3: TGCAGCGTTGAAGATCAACAGGGCTACGAGCAGTACTTC.

The rearrangement links TRBV13 to TRBJ1-6; a weak D match, TRBD1 (6 bases). V was pared by 2 bases and J by 7 bases, with 9 bases between. Germline CDR1 reads PRHDT; CDR2 reads FYEKMQ (reference sequence). The length of the CDR3 is 14 residues. CDR3 nucleotide sequence: TGTGCCAGCAGCTTATTCCAGGGGAATTCACCCCTCCACTTT. Residues: CASSLFQGNSPLHF.

This chain joins TRBV10-2 and TRBJ2-4; tentatively, D is TRBD1 (5 bases). Germline loops: CDR1 WSHSY, CDR2 SAAADI. Between the trimmed V and J ends, which lost 5 bases and 1 base, there was a span of 9 bases. The CDR3 totals 14 residues. The CDR3 loop is CASSIRAAKNIQYF. The CDR3, as DNA: TGCGCCAGCAGTATCAGGGCGGCCAAAAACATTCAGTACTTC.

The rearrangement uses TRBV5-1 and TRBJ2-2, with D possibly TRBD2 on 6 matching bases. This CDR3 contains 17 residues. Per germline, CDR1 SGHRS and CDR2 YFSETQ. Trimming shortened V by 2 bases and J by 2 bases, and 16 bases separated the two germline ends. Here the CDR3 DNA reads TGCGCCAGCAGCTTAATCCCGGGACTCCATAACACCGGGGAGCTGTTTTTT. It specifies CASSLIPGLHNTGELFF.

V is TRBV2 and J is TRBJ2-5, with a weak D call TRBD2 (7 bases). The V and J ends lost 8 bases and 2 bases respectively, with 18 bases between them. The CDR3 spans 15 residues. Germline CDR1 and CDR2: SNHLY and FYNNEI. CDR3 nucleotide sequence: TGTGCCAGCCAAAGGGGGGCTAGCGGACAAGAGACCCAGTACTTC. Its protein product is CASQRGASGQETQYF.

The chain combines TRBV7-2 with TRBJ2-3; 11 bases map to TRBD2. V shed 5 bases, J shed 1 base, and the junction held 2 bases outside the gene matches. Germline V CDR1 and CDR2: SGHTA, FQGNSA. The CDR3 is 15 amino acids. This CDR3 reads CASSQGLAGTDTQYF. In DNA form, the CDR3 reads TGTGCCAGCAGCCAGGGACTAGCGGGCACAGATACGCAGTATTTT.

The rearrangement links TRBV7-2 to TRBJ1-3, with D possibly TRBD1 on 5 matching bases. The CDR3 contains 13 residues. CDR1 and CDR2 (germline): SGHTA, FQGNSA. Trimming shortened V by 8 bases and J by 6 bases, and 14 bases separated the two germline ends. The CDR3 bases are TGTGCCAGCGGGTTCGACAGAAAAAACACCATATATTTT. Encoded protein: CASGFDRKNTIYF.

The chain joins TRBV6-4 to TRBJ1-2, with D unclear. The CDR3 sequence is 13 residues long. The germline V gene encodes CDR1 MRHNA and CDR2 SNTAGT. Trimming shortened V by 5 bases and J by 6 bases, and 13 bases separated the two germline ends. The CDR3 region has the DNA TGTGCCAGCAGTCCTGACTCAAGGGATGGCTACACCTTC. Translation: CASSPDSRDGYTF.

The chain carries TRBV11-1 and TRBJ2-7; possible D gene TRBD1, 5 bases. V gave up 0 bases and J gave up 4 bases, with 13 bases separating them. This CDR3 has 15 residues. Germline V gene lookup returns CDR1 SGHAT and CDR2 FQDESV (reference sequence). The CDR3 loop reads CASSLAAGIGYEQYF. The CDR3 DNA reads as TGTGCCAGCAGCTTAGCTGCAGGGATAGGGTACGAGCAGTACTTC.

V gene TRBV7-2 combines with J gene TRBJ1-5, with TRBD1 matching 7 bases. The CDR3 sequence is 13 residues long. Germline V gene data show CDR1 as SGHTA and CDR2 as FQGNSA. V lost 6 bases and J lost 7; bases outside the gene matches: 6. The CDR3 region is CASSLQGYQPQHF. The CDR3 nucleotides are TGTGCCAGCAGTTTACAGGGGTACCAGCCCCAGCATTTT.

The chain has TRBV5-1 and TRBJ1-3; no clear D gene. Per the germline V gene, CDR1 is SGHRS and CDR2 is YFSETQ. Between the trimmed V and J ends, which lost 5 bases and 0 bases, there was a span of 6 bases. The CDR3 extends over 13 amino acids. CDR3 sequence reads: CASRRGSGNTIYF. The CDR3 DNA sequence: TGCGCCAGCAGGCGGGGCTCTGGAAACACCATATATTTT.

The gene calls are TRBV18 and TRBJ2-2, with 8 nucleotides matching TRBD1. The CDR3 covers 16 residues. The junction had 5 bases not matched to a gene; V was cut back by 1 base and J by 4 bases. CDR1 and CDR2 from the germline V gene are KGHSH and LQKENI. The CDR3 region is CASSPRTGMATGELFF. The CDR3 DNA is TGTGCCAGCTCACCACGGACAGGGATGGCCACCGGGGAGCTGTTTTTT.

CDR3 sequence: CASSQASAGGPGANVLTF. CDR3 nucleotides: TGCGCCAGCAGCCAAGCATCAGCGGGGGGGCCTGGGGCCAACGTCCTGACTTTC. The chain joins TRBV4-1 to TRBJ2-6, with TRBD2 identical over 10 bases. With 1 base clipped from V and 2 bases from J, the junction kept 5 bases outside the gene matches. The CDR3 runs 18 residues. CDR1 and CDR2 (germline): MGHRA, YSYEKL.

V usage is TRBV5-5 and J usage is TRBJ1-2; unclear D gene. Deletions cut 4 bases from V and 7 bases from J, with 17 bases between. The CDR3 totals 14 residues. Per the germline V gene, CDR1 is SGHKS and CDR2 is YYEKEE (reference sequence). The CDR3 DNA sequence: TGTGCCAGCAGCCCCTGGGAGGGCGTCTTTGGCTACACCTTC. Its translation is CASSPWEGVFGYTF.

The chain links TRBV19 to TRBJ1-4; D not certain. The CDR3 spans 14 residues. V was trimmed by 6 bases and J by 5 bases, leaving 13 bases between them. Germline V lookup: CDR1 LNHDA, CDR2 SQIVND (reference sequence). CDR3 sequence: CASSTQVRNEKLFF. The CDR3 coding sequence is TGTGCCAGTAGCACTCAAGTGCGGAATGAAAAACTGTTTTTT.

The J gene is TRBJ2-1, the V gene TRBV28; 7 bases agree with TRBD1. This CDR3 is 14 amino acids long. The ends lost 6 bases at V and 5 bases at J; junction bases unmatched: 7. Germline-derived CDR1 and CDR2 are MDHEN and SYDVKM. The CDR3 coding sequence is TGTGCCAGCAGGTCGACAGGGTGGGACAATGAGCAGTTCTTC. Amino acids: CASRSTGWDNEQFF.

This chain joins TRBV5-5 and TRBJ2-1; 7 bases align to TRBD1. The CDR3 is made up of 17 amino acids. Germline CDR1 and CDR2: SGHKS and YYEKEE (reference sequence). Unmatched junction bases numbered 14, after V lost 4 bases and J lost 4 bases. CDR3 bases: TGTGCCAGCAGCCAGAAACCCGGGACAGCCTCTTACAATGAGCAGTTCTTC. Translated, it gives CASSQKPGTASYNEQFF. The whole variable domain, remainder taken from reference TRBV5-5 and TRBJ2-1, is DAGVTQSPTHLIKTRGQQVTLRCSPISGHKSVSWYQQVLGQGPQFIFQYYEKEERGRGNFPDRFSARQFPNYSSELNVNALLLGDSALYLCASSQKPGTASYNEQFFGPGTRLTVL.

CDR3 coding DNA: TGTGCCAGCTCACCAAAGAGTGGCAGCGCCTCTGGAAACACCATATATTTT. This sequence encodes CASSPKSGSASGNTIYF. This sequence joins TRBV18 and TRBJ1-3; D unresolved. Per the germline V gene, CDR1 is KGHSH and CDR2 is LQKENI. The CDR3 has 17 amino acids. Trimming removed 2 bases from V and 0 bases from J, with 14 bases in between.

The chain is built from TRBV27 and TRBJ2-5; D is possibly TRBD2 (6 bases). Germline CDR1 reads MNHEY; CDR2 reads SMNVEV (reference sequence). The germline V and J ends were trimmed by 1 base and 9 bases, with 18 bases remaining between them. The length of the CDR3 is 15 residues. In nucleotides, the CDR3 is TGTGCCAGCAGTTTATTTTCCAGCGCCCCGGGGGCCCAGTACTTC. This translates into CASSLFSSAPGAQYF.

The chain joins TRBV7-9 to TRBJ2-7, with TRBD2 matching over 11 bases. Germline CDR1 reads SEHNR; CDR2 reads FQNEAQ (reference sequence). Trimming removed 0 bases from V and 6 bases from J; junction bases left unmatched: 4. CDR3 length equals 15 residues. In DNA, the CDR3 is TGTGCCAGCAGCTTAGCCGGGACTAGCGGTCGCGAGCAGTACTTC. Its translation is CASSLAGTSGREQYF. Looking up the rest from reference TRBV7-9 and TRBJ2-7 gives the full variable domain: DTGVSQNPRHKITKRGQNVTFRCDPISEHNRLYWYRQTLGQGPEFLTYFQNEAQLEKSRLLSDRFSAERPKGSFSTLEIQRTEQGDSAMYLCASSLAGTSGREQYFGPGTRLTVT.

V gene TRBV19 combines with J gene TRBJ2-7; 9 positions match TRBD1. The V gene's germline CDR1 is LNHDA and CDR2 SQIVND (reference sequence). V gave up 9 bases and J gave up 5 bases; unmatched junction bases: 14. CDR3 length: 15 residues. CDR3 protein: CASTNRGLGNDEQYF. Here the CDR3 DNA reads TGTGCCAGCACTAACAGGGGGCTAGGAAACGACGAGCAGTACTTC.

The V gene is TRBV25-1, the J gene TRBJ2-5; D call uncertain. Trimming took off 4 bases at V and 0 bases at J, with 18 bases between the two ends. Germline loops: CDR1 MGHDK, CDR2 SYGVNS. The CDR3 runs to 17 residues. This CDR3 is CASSGAATLTHQETQYF. CDR3 nucleotide sequence: TGTGCCAGCAGTGGCGCAGCAACCCTAACTCACCAAGAGACCCAGTACTTC.

With regard to this clone: This CDR3 fails to terminate in the conserved phenylalanine or tryptophan, so it likely reflects a read error. No DNA is shown, since the ends of the CDR3 on it are uncertain; the CDR3 is the one TCRdb lists. The CDR3 sequence is CASTLRSRT. The J gene is TRBJ1-3, the V gene TRBV6-5. The germline gives CDR1 MNHEY, CDR2 SVGAGI. The CDR3 spans 9 residues, counting both ends.

V gene TRBV7-2 combines with J gene TRBJ2-5, with 13 nucleotides matching TRBD2. V was clipped by 5 bases and J by 4 bases; unmatched bases: 7. The CDR3 length is 16 residues. Germline values: CDR1 SGHTA, CDR2 FQGNSA. DNA of the CDR3: TGTGCCAGCAGCCCCTCACTAGCGGGGGGGCCAGAGACCCAGTACTTC. Its protein product is CASSPSLAGGPETQYF.

This chain connects TRBV12-5 to TRBJ1-4; the D gene is possibly TRBD1 (5 bases). V dropped 1 base and J dropped 8 bases, with 14 bases sitting between them. CDR1 and CDR2 from the germline V gene are LGHNT and FRNRAP. CDR3 length: 15 residues. The CDR3 DNA is TGTGCTAGTGGTTTGGCCCGGACTGAGGGGGAAAAACTGTTTTTT. Translating it yields CASGLARTEGEKLFF.

The CDR3 here is CSVGGGTGFSTDTQYF. The CDR3 DNA reads as TGCAGCGTCGGCGGGGGGACAGGGTTTTCCACAGATACGCAGTATTTT. This chain connects TRBV29-1 to TRBJ2-3, with D possibly matching TRBD1 (9 bases). In germline, CDR1 is SQVTM, CDR2 ANQGSEA. V dropped 6 bases and J dropped 2 bases, with 21 bases sitting between them. The CDR3 loop spans 16 amino acids.